The 18 T cell receptor beta chains listed next were all sequenced from one sample in a study of CD8+ T cells in alopecia areata. It was cDNA, reverse transcribed from extracted RNA, that served as the sequencing template. TCRdb's table, derived via immunoSEQ multiplex PCR, lists solely in-frame clones and lacks some. This sample carries 130,000 to 150,000 clones, roughly 46% of them seen once, and the ten largest clones take approximately 1%. Here the sequenced sample was CD4+ T cells sorted from blood, taken at week 0. These receptors were taken from a human donor with alopecia areata.

This chain connects TRBV6-5 to TRBJ1-1; no clear D gene. The CDR3 spans 14 residues. Trimming shortened V by 1 base and J by 10 bases, and 16 bases separated the two germline ends. Looked up from germline, CDR1 is MNHEY and CDR2 is SVGAGI. CDR3 in DNA: TGTGCCAGCAGTTACTTGGGCAGCGACCAAGGAGCTTTCTTT. Its protein product is CASSYLGSDQGAFF.

The V gene is TRBV4-1, the J gene TRBJ2-6, with a tentative D call TRBD2 (5 bases). The germline V and J ends were trimmed by 0 bases and 0 bases, with 9 bases remaining between them. The CDR3 spans 17 residues. Looked up from germline, CDR1 is MGHRA and CDR2 is YSYEKL. The CDR3 DNA reads TGCGCCAGCAGCCAAGAAAAGCGGAACTCTGGGGCCAACGTCCTGACTTTC. Protein sequence: CASSQEKRNSGANVLTF.

A few counts support this clone. V usage is TRBV5-1 and J usage is TRBJ2-5, with 11 bases that match TRBD2. Matching the DNA end better, TRBJ2-7 makes the J call doubtful. The CDR3 totals 14 residues. Germline assignment: CDR1 SGHRS and CDR2 YFSETQ. The CDR3 nucleotides read TGCGCCAGCAGCTTCGGACTAGCGGGCTACGAGCAGTACTTC. This translates into CASSFGLAGYEQYF.

V and J are TRBV20-1 and TRBJ1-5; D remains unclear. Trimming removed 3 bases at V and 7 bases at J, with 7 bases between. This CDR3 comprises 11 residues. Germline V lookup: CDR1 DFQATT, CDR2 SNEGSKA (reference sequence). In DNA form, the CDR3 reads TGCAGTGCTAGTTCTGGGCAGCCCCAGCATTTT. Translation: CSASSGQPQHF.

The chain joins TRBV6-6 to TRBJ2-7, with TRBD2 matching 9 bases. This CDR3 is built from 14 residues. Germline trimming cut 0 bases from V and 6 bases from J; bases unmatched to any gene: 3. The germline V gene encodes CDR1 MNHNY and CDR2 SVGAGI (reference sequence). In nucleotides, the CDR3 is TGTGCCAGCAGTTACTCAGGCGGGAGGGCCGAGCAGTACTTC. The encoded protein is CASSYSGGRAEQYF.

The chain couples TRBV5-1 to TRBJ2-5; D is possibly TRBD1 (5 bases). The V gene lost 2 bases and the J gene lost 5 bases, with 19 bases spanning the gap. The CDR3 extends over 16 amino acids. The germline gives CDR1 SGHRS, CDR2 YFSETQ. CDR3: CASSFLGPTGWETQYF. The CDR3 coding sequence is TGCGCCAGCAGCTTTCTCGGACCCACAGGATGGGAGACCCAGTACTTC.

This clone was detected only a few times. J is TRBJ1-1 and V is TRBV29-1; a weak D match, TRBD1 (5 bases). With 8 bases removed from V and 1 base from J, the gap between germline ends came to 14 bases. Germline V CDR1 and CDR2: SQVTM, ANQGSEA. This CDR3 comprises 13 residues. The CDR3 protein is CSFVRTSNTEAFF. In DNA form, the CDR3 reads TGCAGCTTTGTTAGGACATCGAACACTGAAGCTTTCTTT.

The chain links TRBV19 to TRBJ2-3; D not certain. Between the trimmed V and J ends, which lost 3 bases and 5 bases, there was a span of 9 bases. This CDR3 has 13 residues. Germline CDR1 is LNHDA and CDR2 is SQIVND (reference sequence). CDR3 DNA: TGTGCCAGTAGTATGGACCGCGGAGATACGCAGTATTTT. It codes for CASSMDRGDTQYF. Drawing the rest from reference TRBV19 and TRBJ2-3, the complete variable domain is DGGITQSPKYLFRKEGQNVTLSCEQNLNHDAMYWYRQDPGQGLRLIYYSQIVNDFQKGDIAEGYSVSREKKESFPLTVTSAQKNPTAFYLCASSMDRGDTQYFGPGTRLTVL.

This chain connects TRBV5-1 to TRBJ2-2, with 7 bases lining up with TRBD2. CDR1 and CDR2 (germline): SGHRS, YFSETQ. There are 16 residues in the CDR3. V gave up 4 bases and J gave up 4 bases; unmatched junction bases: 10. CDR3 sequence reads: CASSHLADSGTGELFF. As DNA, the CDR3 is TGCGCCAGCAGCCATCTAGCGGATTCGGGCACCGGGGAGCTGTTTTTT.

This chain links TRBV30 with TRBJ2-6, with D perhaps matching TRBD1 (5 bases). CDR1 and CDR2 (germline): GTSNPN, SVGIG (reference sequence). The CDR3 is 15 amino acids. Trimming took off 3 bases at V and 2 bases at J, with 11 bases between the two ends. The CDR3 is CAWRKVTAGANVLTF. DNA for the CDR3: TGTGCCTGGAGAAAGGTGACAGCTGGGGCCAACGTCCTGACTTTC.

This clone was picked up one time. The chain recombines TRBV7-9 with TRBJ2-3; D is uncertain. CDR1 is SEHNR and CDR2 is FQNEAQ in the germline V gene (reference sequence). This CDR3 has 13 residues. The V end was cut by 11 bases, the J end by 0 bases, with 12 bases between. The CDR3 sequence is CAGEGLSTDTQYF. In DNA, the CDR3 is TGTGCCGGCGAAGGGTTAAGCACAGATACGCAGTATTTT.

The chain is built from TRBV4-2 and TRBJ2-1; TRBD2 is a possible D gene (6 bases). The CDR3 has 16 amino acids. Germline assignment: CDR1 LGHNA and CDR2 YNFKEQ. Trimming took 0 bases from V and 7 from J, leaving 16 bases between them. In nucleotides, the CDR3 is TGTGCCAGCAGCCAAGATTACCTCCTCGGAGGGAATGAGCAGTTCTTC. Protein sequence: CASSQDYLLGGNEQFF.

The chain is built from TRBV4-3 and TRBJ2-7; TRBD1 matches at 9 bases. Germline V gene sequence: CDR1 LGHNA, CDR2 YSLEER. V lost 5 bases to trimming and J lost 8 bases; unmatched junction nucleotides: 16. The CDR3 is 16 amino acids. The CDR3 DNA follows: TGCGCCAGCAGCTATCCGCTAGACAGGGGGGGGTCAAAGCAGTACTTC. It yields the protein CASSYPLDRGGSKQYF.

About this clone itself: This sample also contains other DNA sequences that code for the same CDR3. The chain joins TRBV30 to TRBJ1-5; possibly TRBD1 for D (5 bases). CDR3 length: 14 residues. The V end lost 5 bases, the J end lost 1 base, and 12 bases lay between the germline ends. Germline loops: CDR1 GTSNPN, CDR2 SVGIG (reference sequence). The CDR3 sequence: CAWSGTVSNQPQHF. CDR3 DNA sequence: TGTGCCTGGTCAGGGACGGTGAGCAATCAGCCCCAGCATTTT.

This chain connects TRBV29-1 to TRBJ2-2; 10 bases map to TRBD2. Germline CDR1 reads SQVTM; CDR2 reads ANQGSEA. Trimming at V came to 4 bases and at J to 1 base, leaving 0 bases not matched to a gene. This CDR3 region has 14 residues. This CDR3 is CSVGTSGNTGELFF. The CDR3 DNA is TGCAGCGTTGGGACTAGCGGGAACACCGGGGAGCTGTTTTTT.

This clone was seen a handful of times. This chain connects TRBV30 to TRBJ1-5; possibly TRBD1 for D (5 bases). CDR1 is GTSNPN and CDR2 is SVGIG in the germline V gene (reference sequence). The V end was cut by 5 bases, the J end by 7 bases, with 18 bases between. CDR3 length equals 14 residues. The CDR3 nucleotides read TGTGCCTGGGGTCGGAGGGCGCGGGGGCAGCCCCAGCATTTT. Protein: CAWGRRARGQPQHF.

The chain joins TRBV21-1 to TRBJ2-5. TRBV21-1 is a known pseudogene. The CDR3 extends over 16 amino acids. This CDR3 reads CASSPTKVATQETQYF. CDR3 nucleotide sequence: TGTGCCAGCAGTCCTACCAAGGTGGCCACACAAGAGACCCAGTACTTC.

This chain links TRBV30 with TRBJ2-7, with TRBD2 as a possible D gene (6 bases). Germline V gene sequence: CDR1 GTSNPN, CDR2 SVGIG (reference sequence). Trimming removed 3 bases from V and 13 bases from J, with 19 bases in between. CDR3 length: 12 amino acids. This CDR3 is CAWSLRPGEVYF. DNA of the CDR3: TGTGCCTGGAGCCTACGGCCTGGGGAGGTATACTTC.